The 27 T cell receptor beta chains reported below all come from one sample, sequenced in a study of patients and donors after allogeneic stem cell transplantation. From the RT-PCR reads, TCRdb called clonotypes with MiXCR, one entry per CDR3 protein. Seen here are approximately 150,000 distinct CDR3 sequences, approximately 35% observed once, and the top ten hold roughly 50%. The sequenced sample was blood, either unsorted or a sorted T cell fraction (not recorded which). These receptors came from a human donor who was either an allogeneic HSCT recipient or a stem cell or donor lymphocyte infusion donor (not recorded which). It is not recorded whose cells these are; they may come from a transplant donor.

This chain joins TRBV14 and TRBJ1-2; possible D gene TRBD1, 5 bases. V was cut by 2 bases and J by 4 bases, with 11 bases left in between. This CDR3 has 14 amino acids. Germline V gene sequence: CDR1 SGHDN, CDR2 FVKESK. DNA of the CDR3: TGTGCCAGCAGCCAACGGGGGAGTGGCTATGGCTACACCTTC. Its protein is CASSQRGSGYGYTF. The full variable domain, in which reference TRBV14 and TRBJ1-2 provide the parts outside the CDR3, is EAGVTQFPSHSVIEKGQTVTLRCDPISGHDNLYWYRRVMGKEIKFLLHFVKESKQDESGMPNNRFLAERTGGTYSTLKVQPAELEDSGVYFCASSQRGSGYGYTFGSGTRLTVV.

In its sample, this clonotype was seen a few times. V is TRBV9 and J is TRBJ1-2; D is unclear. The CDR3 extends over 13 amino acids. CDR1 and CDR2 (germline): SGDLS, YYNGEE. V was shortened by 2 bases and J by 2 bases, with 7 bases between the two germline ends. CDR3 DNA sequence: TGTGCCAGCAGCGTGTCCGGGAACTATGGCTACACCTTC. It specifies CASSVSGNYGYTF. Full variable domain (missing parts from reference TRBV9 and TRBJ1-2): DSGVTQTPKHLITATGQRVTLRCSPRSGDLSVYWYQQSLDQGLQFLIQYYNGEERAKGNILERFSAQQFPDLHSELNLSSLELGDSALYFCASSVSGNYGYTFGSGTRLTVV.

This clonotype was detected a few times. The V call is TRBV7-9, the J call TRBJ2-7, with TRBD1 identical over 9 bases. Germline V gene data show CDR1 as SEHNR and CDR2 as FQNEAQ (reference sequence). Trimming at V came to 5 bases and at J to 3 bases, leaving 8 bases not matched to a gene. The CDR3 runs to 15 residues. This CDR3 reads CASSPPGQGYYEQYF. In nucleotides, the CDR3 is TGTGCCAGCAGCCCACCGGGACAGGGATACTACGAGCAGTACTTC.

The chain's CDR3 is CSVEKKFDRGHNEQFF. The CDR3 DNA follows: TGCAGCGTTGAGAAGAAATTCGACAGGGGCCACAATGAGCAGTTCTTC. The chain uses TRBV29-1 and TRBJ2-1; 8 nucleotides line up with TRBD1. Unmatched junction bases numbered 12, after V lost 3 bases and J lost 5 bases. The CDR3 extends over 16 amino acids. The germline CDR1 and CDR2 sequences are SQVTM and ANQGSEA.

This clonotype was found a few times. Written as DNA, the CDR3 is TGTGCCAGCAGGGCGGGACTGCGCTCTGGAAACACCATATATTTT. Its translation: CASRAGLRSGNTIYF. The chain joins TRBV6-1 to TRBJ1-3; D is possibly TRBD1 (5 bases). Looked up from germline, CDR1 is MNHNS and CDR2 is SASEGT. V was shortened by 6 bases and J by 0 bases, with 12 bases between the two germline ends. The CDR3 length is 15 residues.

The J gene is TRBJ2-5, the V gene TRBV27; 13 nucleotides agree with TRBD2. After removal of 6 bases from V and 4 bases from J, the junction contained 8 bases not matched to a gene. Germline V gives CDR1 MNHEY, CDR2 SMNVEV (reference sequence). The CDR3 contains 16 residues. The CDR3 DNA is TGTGCCAGCAGCAAACTAGCGGGGGGGCTAGGAGAGACCCAGTACTTC. Translation: CASSKLAGGLGETQYF.

This clonotype was seen a single time. J is TRBJ2-7 and V is TRBV6-1; 11 bases line up with TRBD2. The V gene end was trimmed by 5 bases and the J gene end by 0 bases; junction bases not matched to a gene: 9. Per the germline V gene, CDR1 is MNHNS and CDR2 is SASEGT. The CDR3 is 17 amino acids. The CDR3 region is CASSIRTSGFSSYEQYF. DNA of the CDR3: TGTGCCAGCAGTATACGGACTAGCGGGTTCAGCTCCTACGAGCAGTACTTC.

In its sample, this clonotype was seen a few times. The chain couples TRBV20-1 to TRBJ1-5; D call uncertain. The CDR3 consists of 14 residues. V was pared by 0 bases and J by 2 bases, with 8 bases between. The germline V gene encodes CDR1 DFQATT and CDR2 SNEGSKA (reference sequence). CDR3 DNA: TGCAGTGCTAGAGACAGTAACGGCAATCAGCCCCAGCATTTT. Encoded protein: CSARDSNGNQPQHF.

The rearrangement links TRBV20-1 to TRBJ1-6; 8 bases fit TRBD1. This CDR3 has 15 amino acids. The V segment lost 3 bases and the J segment 5 bases; nucleotides outside the gene matches: 6. Germline assignment: CDR1 DFQATT and CDR2 SNEGSKA (reference sequence). In nucleotides, the CDR3 is TGCAGTGCTAGTAGGACAGGGATGGATAATTCACCCCTCCACTTT. It yields the protein CSASRTGMDNSPLHF.

The chain is built from TRBV24-1 and TRBJ2-7; 8 nucleotides line up with TRBD1. Germline CDR1 is KGHDR and CDR2 is SFDVKD. This CDR3 has 16 residues. V was pared by 5 bases and J by 5 bases, with 13 bases of the junction left unmatched. Here the CDR3 reads CATSAEQGVEGHEQYF. CDR3 nucleotide sequence: TGTGCCACCAGTGCCGAACAGGGGGTTGAGGGTCACGAGCAGTACTTC.

This clonotype was seen only once. The chain links TRBV7-2 to TRBJ1-2; no definite D call. Germline V gene lookup returns CDR1 SGHTA and CDR2 FQGNSA. V was trimmed by 2 bases and J by 8 bases, leaving 18 bases between them. The CDR3 totals 15 residues. The CDR3 DNA follows: TGTGCCAGCAGCTTAAAAGGAGGGTACGAGGGCGGCTACACCTTC. Protein product: CASSLKGGYEGGYTF.

This chain joins TRBV7-9 and TRBJ1-1; 9 bases align to TRBD1. The CDR3 sequence is 17 residues long. Germline trimming cut 1 base from V and 0 bases from J; bases unmatched to any gene: 6. Germline values: CDR1 SEHNR, CDR2 FQNEAQ (reference sequence). The CDR3 region is CASSLGGDREMNTEAFF. For the CDR3, the DNA is TGTGCCAGCAGCTTAGGGGGGGACAGGGAAATGAACACTGAAGCTTTCTTT.

This clonotype turned up a few times. The rearrangement joins TRBV27 to TRBJ1-2; a possible D gene is TRBD1 (6 bases). V lost 7 bases to trimming and J lost 2 bases, with 17 bases between them. The CDR3 is 15 residues long. Germline V gene data show CDR1 as MNHEY and CDR2 as SMNVEV (reference sequence). This CDR3 reads CASKSFDRRNYGYTF. The CDR3 bases are TGTGCCAGCAAGTCCTTTGACAGGCGCAACTATGGCTACACCTTC.

This clonotype has more than one count but fewer than ten. The rearrangement joins TRBV6-2 or TRBV6-3 to TRBJ1-5; 8 nucleotides match TRBD1. V dropped 6 bases and J dropped 5; count of bases not matched to a gene: 3. Germline V lookup: CDR1 MNHEY, CDR2 SVGEGT. This CDR3 region has 13 residues. The CDR3 DNA sequence: TGTGCCAGCAGATTGGGACAGGATCAGCCCCAGCATTTT. Translation: CASRLGQDQPQHF.

The chain recombines TRBV20-1 with TRBJ1-6; a possible D gene is TRBD1 (6 bases). CDR1 DFQATT and CDR2 SNEGSKA come from the germline V gene (reference sequence). There are 15 residues in the CDR3. The germline V and J ends were trimmed by 0 bases and 11 bases, with 17 bases remaining between them. The CDR3 protein is CSARDGGIRGTPLHF. The CDR3 DNA is TGCAGTGCTAGAGATGGTGGGATAAGGGGGACACCCCTCCACTTT.

The chain employs TRBV4-2 and TRBJ1-2; TRBD1 matches 8 bases. The CDR3 consists of 18 residues. V gave up 2 bases and J gave up 6 bases; unmatched junction bases: 17. Germline V gene data show CDR1 as LGHNA and CDR2 as YNFKEQ. CDR3 in DNA: TGTGCCAGCAGCCAAACGCTTTGGGGGGACAGGAGTAAGGATGGCTACACCTTC. Protein sequence: CASSQTLWGDRSKDGYTF.

V gene TRBV11-2 combines with J gene TRBJ1-2; the D gene is possibly TRBD1 (6 bases). Germline-derived CDR1 and CDR2 are SGHAT and FQNNGV. The CDR3 runs 17 residues. V was cut by 3 bases and J by 4 bases, with 21 bases left in between. Here the CDR3 DNA reads TGTGCCAGCAGCTTTGGCTGGACCGGACAGTATTTCTATGGCTACACCTTC. It is translated as CASSFGWTGQYFYGYTF.

This sequence joins TRBV13 and TRBJ1-2; weak D call: TRBD1 (6 bases). CDR3 size: 14 residues. Germline values: CDR1 PRHDT, CDR2 FYEKMQ (reference sequence). Trimming took 0 bases from V and 7 from J, leaving 12 bases between them. CDR3 in DNA: TGTGCCAGCAGCTTAGGCAGGGGATGGGTTGGCTACACCTTC. Its translation is CASSLGRGWVGYTF.

The J gene is TRBJ1-2, the V gene TRBV29-1; D call uncertain. Germline V lookup: CDR1 SQVTM, CDR2 ANQGSEA. V lost 6 bases, J lost 12 bases, and 11 bases lay in between. The CDR3 length is 9 residues. The CDR3 loop reads CSVGQAHTF. CDR3 nucleotides: TGCAGCGTCGGGCAGGCCCACACCTTC.

The chain has TRBV7-2 and TRBJ1-1, with 7 bases lining up with TRBD1. J gave up 5 bases and V 5 bases, and 8 bases lay outside the gene matches. This CDR3 region has 14 residues. The germline V gene has CDR1 SGHTA and CDR2 FQGNSA. In DNA form, the CDR3 reads TGTGCCAGCAGCCAGCCACAGGGGAGGACTGAAGCTTTCTTT. This gives the protein CASSQPQGRTEAFF.

V and J are TRBV2 and TRBJ2-1; D possibly corresponds to TRBD2 (7 bases). V lost 6 bases and J 8 bases, leaving 14 bases between the germline ends. Germline CDR1 and CDR2: SNHLY and FYNNEI. This CDR3 has 13 amino acids. The CDR3 region is CASRRRGGDEQFF. The CDR3 region has the DNA TGTGCCAGCAGGAGGAGGGGGGGCGATGAGCAGTTCTTC. Supplemented by reference TRBV2 and TRBJ2-1, the full variable domain reads EPEVTQTPSHQVTQMGQEVILRCVPISNHLYFYWYRQILGQKVEFLVSFYNNEISEKSEIFDDQFSVERPDGSNFTLKIRSTKLEDSAMYFCASRRRGGDEQFFGPGTRLTVL.

This chain uses TRBV5-1 with TRBJ1-3; 7 nucleotides line up with TRBD1. J gave up 3 bases and V 3 bases, and 6 bases lay outside the gene matches. The germline V gene encodes CDR1 SGHRS and CDR2 YFSETQ. This CDR3 spans 15 amino acids. CDR3 in amino acids: CASSYMTGNGNTIYF. In DNA form, the CDR3 reads TGCGCCAGCAGCTATATGACAGGGAATGGAAACACCATATATTTT. The full variable domain, in which reference TRBV5-1 and TRBJ1-3 provide the parts outside the CDR3, is KAGVTQTPRYLIKTRGQQVTLSCSPISGHRSVSWYQQTPGQGLQFLFEYFSETQRNKGNFPGRFSGRQFSNSRSEMNVSTLELGDSALYLCASSYMTGNGNTIYFGEGSWLTVV.

The V and J genes are TRBV7-6 and TRBJ2-7, with 8 bases aligning to TRBD1. Germline V gene data show CDR1 as SGHVS and CDR2 as FNYEAQ. The CDR3 loop spans 14 amino acids. J gave up 6 bases and V 6 bases, and 10 bases lay outside the gene matches. Written as DNA, the CDR3 is TGTGCCAGCAGTAGCGGCGGACAGGGTAGCGAGCAGTACTTC. This gives the protein CASSSGGQGSEQYF.

This clonotype was detected once. The chain recombines TRBV12-3 or TRBV12-4 with TRBJ2-2; D gene uncertain. CDR3 size: 12 residues. V lost 4 bases, J lost 7 bases, and 7 bases lay in between. CDR3 protein: CASSWPDGELFF. In nucleotides, the CDR3 is TGTGCCAGCAGTTGGCCCGACGGGGAGCTGTTTTTT.

This chain connects TRBV6-5 to TRBJ1-6, with a possible D match to TRBD1 (5 bases). V lost 7 bases and J lost 7, with 14 bases in between. Germline CDR1 reads MNHEY; CDR2 reads SVGAGI. The CDR3 contains 14 residues. CDR3 in amino acids: CASNYGTANSPLHF. CDR3 nucleotides: TGTGCCAGCAACTACGGGACGGCCAATTCACCCCTCCACTTT.

This clonotype occurred once. The chain uses TRBV4-3 and TRBJ1-1; D unresolved. The V gene lost 4 bases and the J gene lost 4 bases, with 13 bases spanning the gap. Looked up from germline, CDR1 is LGHNA and CDR2 is YSLEER. This CDR3 has 14 amino acids. CDR3 loop: CASSRVPNPTEAFF. CDR3 sequence (DNA): TGCGCCAGCAGCCGGGTCCCAAACCCCACTGAAGCTTTCTTT.

This clonotype was counted a few times. The chain links TRBV25-1 to TRBJ1-2; D possibly corresponds to TRBD1 (5 bases). Germline CDR1 is MGHDK and CDR2 is SYGVNS. The CDR3 loop spans 14 amino acids. Trimming removed 2 bases at V and 3 bases at J, with 10 bases between. CDR3 protein: CASSEPRQYYGYTF. DNA of the CDR3: TGTGCCAGCAGTGAACCCCGACAGTACTATGGCTACACCTTC.